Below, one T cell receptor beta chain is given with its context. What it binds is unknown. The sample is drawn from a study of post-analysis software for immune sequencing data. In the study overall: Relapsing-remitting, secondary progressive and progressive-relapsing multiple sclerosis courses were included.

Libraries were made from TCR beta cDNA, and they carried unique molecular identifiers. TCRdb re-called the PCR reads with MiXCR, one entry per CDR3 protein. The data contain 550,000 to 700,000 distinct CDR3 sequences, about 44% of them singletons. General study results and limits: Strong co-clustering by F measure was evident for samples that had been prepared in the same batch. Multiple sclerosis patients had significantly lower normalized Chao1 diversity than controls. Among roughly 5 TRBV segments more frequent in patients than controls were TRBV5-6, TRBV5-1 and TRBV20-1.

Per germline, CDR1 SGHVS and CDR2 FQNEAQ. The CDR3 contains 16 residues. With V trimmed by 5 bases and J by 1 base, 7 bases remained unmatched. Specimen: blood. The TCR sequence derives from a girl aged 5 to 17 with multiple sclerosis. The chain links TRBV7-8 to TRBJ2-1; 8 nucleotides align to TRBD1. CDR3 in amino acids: CASSPLGTGSYNEQFF. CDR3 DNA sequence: TGTGCCAGCAGCCCGTTGGGGACAGGTTCCTACAATGAGCAGTTCTTC.